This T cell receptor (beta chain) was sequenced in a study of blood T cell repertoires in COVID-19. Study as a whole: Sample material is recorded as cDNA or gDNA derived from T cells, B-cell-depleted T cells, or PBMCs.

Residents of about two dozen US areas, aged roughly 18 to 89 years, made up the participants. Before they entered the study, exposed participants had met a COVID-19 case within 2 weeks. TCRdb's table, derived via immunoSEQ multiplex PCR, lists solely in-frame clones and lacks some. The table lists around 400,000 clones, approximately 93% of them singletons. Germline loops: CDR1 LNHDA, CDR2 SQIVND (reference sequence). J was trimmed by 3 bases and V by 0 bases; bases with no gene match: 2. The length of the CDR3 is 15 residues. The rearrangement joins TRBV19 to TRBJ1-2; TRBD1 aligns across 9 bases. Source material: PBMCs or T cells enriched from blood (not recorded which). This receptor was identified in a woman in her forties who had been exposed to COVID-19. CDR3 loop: CASSIDNRGHYGYTF. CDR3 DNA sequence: TGTGCCAGTAGTATAGATAACAGGGGGCACTATGGCTACACCTTC.